This entry concerns a single TCR beta chain. Its matching antigen is unknown. Germline V gives CDR1 SGHVS, CDR2 FQNEAQ. The CDR3 is made up of 15 amino acids. The trim removed 5 bases at V and 6 bases at J, leaving 5 bases unmatched. This sample stems from a study of shared clonotypes between healthy human individuals. Study conclusions and caveats: The researchers took only blood, and tissue repertoires probably look different. Approximately 5.3% was the fraction of naive CD4 clonotypes found shared across a few donors. A reduction in generation probabilities was seen for non-shared clonotypes relative to those shared by all four donors.

The assay was immunoSEQ multiplex PCR, and TCRdb's table has in-frame clones only and misses some. Seen here are about 2 million clones, about 95% observed once, and the top ten hold roughly 1%. Terminally differentiated effector memory CD45RA+ cells were excluded by CCR7 positive selection of CD45RO-negative cells. The TCR sequence derives from a man aged 18 to 30 in good health. J is TRBJ2-1 and V is TRBV7-8; 12 bases align to TRBD2. The sample comprised naive CD8+ T cells sorted from blood. CDR3 loop: CASSQLAGGANEQFF. In DNA, the CDR3 is TGTGCCAGCAGCCAGCTAGCGGGAGGGGCCAATGAGCAGTTCTTC.